What follows describes a single TCR beta chain. This specimen comes from a study of T cell responses to AZD1222 COVID-19 vaccine. Assay used: immunoSEQ multiplex PCR; TCRdb lists only in-frame clones, some missing. The repertoire has around 100,000 clones, over 85% of them found once; the top ten carry roughly 2.2%. In germline, CDR1 is SGHTA, CDR2 FQGTGA. The CDR3 has 13 amino acids. V was pared by 3 bases and J by 6 bases, with 12 bases between. J is TRBJ2-7 and V is TRBV7-3; weak D call: TRBD1 (6 bases). The receptor was derived from an adult in good health. Source: peripheral blood, taken on day 0 of AZD1222 vaccination. The CDR3 bases are TGTGCCAGCAGCTTCTACCGGGACACCGAGCAGTACTTC. This gives the protein CASSFYRDTEQYF.